Sequencing of this T cell receptor beta chain was carried out in a study of blood T cell repertoires in COVID-19. About the study: T cells, B-cell-depleted T cells, or PBMCs supplied cDNA or gDNA.

Some clones are missing from TCRdb's copy, which holds only in-frame ones; the method was immunoSEQ multiplex PCR. Among 250,000 to 300,000 clones listed, around nine tenths were seen once. Germline V gives CDR1 LGHNA, CDR2 YSLEER. Trimming cost V 0 bases and J 0 bases, with 16 bases left between them. The CDR3 contains 18 residues. The J gene is TRBJ2-3, the V gene TRBV4-3, with a tentative D call TRBD2 (5 bases). This TCR derives from a woman aged 30 to 39 with COVID-19, enrolled during active disease. Sequenced input: peripheral blood. CDR3 nucleotide sequence: TGCGCCAGCAGCCAAGACGGGATATACGGAGCTAGCACAGATACGCAGTATTTT. Translation: CASSQDGIYGASTDTQYF.